This T cell receptor (beta chain) came from a study of sequential checkpoint blockade in melanoma. TCRdb's table, derived via immunoSEQ multiplex PCR, lists solely in-frame clones and lacks some. In the table there are fewer than 35,000 clones, roughly four fifths of which are singletons. Germline V gene data show CDR1 as MGHRA and CDR2 as YSYEKL. After removal of 4 bases from V and 2 bases from J, the junction contained 10 bases not matched to a gene. The CDR3 runs to 16 residues. As to treatment: randomized to nivolumab then ipilimumab (arm A) or the reverse (arm B). The TCR originated in a human donor with melanoma. V and J are TRBV4-1 and TRBJ2-7; TRBD2 aligns across 8 bases. This sample comprised CD8+ T cells sorted from blood (inferred from file names), obtained from a patient given nivolumab and ipilimumab in sequence. CDR3 DNA: TGCGCCAGCAGCCCGGGGGGGGGTAGCGGAACCTACGAGCAGTACTTC. It yields the protein CASSPGGGSGTYEQYF.